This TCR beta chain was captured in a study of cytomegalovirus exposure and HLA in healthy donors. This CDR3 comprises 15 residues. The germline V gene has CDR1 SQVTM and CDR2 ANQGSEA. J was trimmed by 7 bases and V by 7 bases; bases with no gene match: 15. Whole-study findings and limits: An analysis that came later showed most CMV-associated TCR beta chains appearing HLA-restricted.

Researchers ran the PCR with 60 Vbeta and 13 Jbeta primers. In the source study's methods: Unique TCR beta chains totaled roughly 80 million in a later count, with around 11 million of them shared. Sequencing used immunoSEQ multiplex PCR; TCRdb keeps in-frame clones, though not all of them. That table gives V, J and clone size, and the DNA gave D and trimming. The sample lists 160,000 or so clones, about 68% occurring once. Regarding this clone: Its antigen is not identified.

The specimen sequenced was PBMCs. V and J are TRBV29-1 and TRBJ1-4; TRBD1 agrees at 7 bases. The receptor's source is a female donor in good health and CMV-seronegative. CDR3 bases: TGCAGCGGACAAGGAACGCAGGGGGATAGTGAAAAACTGTTTTTT. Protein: CSGQGTQGDSEKLFF.